The 13 T cell receptor beta chains below all came from one sample that was sequenced in a study of shared T cell receptors in the human thymus. The table came from immunoSEQ multiplex PCR; TCRdb's copy has only in-frame clones and leaves some out. The sample contains just under 550,000 clones, about four fifths of which appear only once. The same sample was also used in a study of human thymus T cells.

The sample consisted of thymocytes. Source of these receptors: a boy in the first two years of life with a congenital heart defect.

The CDR3 nucleotides read TGTGCCAGCAGTGAATCCCGGACAGGAAGGGAAAAACTGTTTTTT. Translated: CASSESRTGREKLFF. The chain recombines TRBV6-1 with TRBJ1-4; 7 nucleotides line up with TRBD1. Losses at the gene ends were 2 bases for V and 8 bases for J; bases not matched to a gene: 8. CDR3 size: 15 residues. Germline CDR1 MNHNS, CDR2 SASEGT.

The chain combines TRBV27 with TRBJ1-2; D uncertain. Looked up from germline, CDR1 is MNHEY and CDR2 is SMNVEV (reference sequence). The CDR3 extends over 14 amino acids. Trimming stripped 3 bases from V and 3 bases from J, with 11 bases between. The CDR3 DNA sequence: TGTGCCAGCAGTTTCCTAGGGAGCTACTATGGCTACACCTTC. Protein product: CASSFLGSYYGYTF.

The chain recombines TRBV7-6 with TRBJ2-1, with 9 bases matching TRBD2. CDR3 length equals 17 residues. V shed 2 bases, J shed 6 bases, and the junction held 11 bases outside the gene matches. Germline V CDR1 and CDR2: SGHVS, FNYEAQ. The CDR3 here is CASSLPPGAGGFNEQFF. Written as DNA, the CDR3 is TGTGCCAGCAGCTTACCTCCAGGGGCGGGAGGGTTCAATGAGCAGTTCTTC.

The rearrangement links TRBV5-8 to TRBJ2-7; 7 bases agree with TRBD1. Germline assignment: CDR1 SGHTS and CDR2 YDEGEE. V dropped 0 bases and J dropped 4; count of bases not matched to a gene: 13. This CDR3 is built from 17 residues. The CDR3 region is CASSLGSDTGQIYEQYF. CDR3 in DNA: TGTGCCAGCAGCTTGGGGAGCGATACGGGACAGATTTACGAGCAGTACTTC.

This chain joins TRBV25-1 and TRBJ1-2, with a possible D match to TRBD1 (5 bases). Germline V lookup: CDR1 MGHDK, CDR2 SYGVNS. This CDR3 is built from 17 residues. Between the trimmed V and J ends, which lost 2 bases and 0 bases, there was a span of 16 bases. The CDR3, as DNA: TGTGCCAGCAGTGAAGACCCCTCGGGGGGAGCTAACTATGGCTACACCTTC. Translation: CASSEDPSGGANYGYTF.

This clone has a handful of counts. CDR3 sequence: CASSISGGPPPYEQYF. The CDR3 bases are TGTGCCAGCAGCATTTCAGGGGGCCCTCCGCCCTACGAGCAGTACTTC. The chain recombines TRBV5-6 with TRBJ2-7; 8 bases match TRBD1. Unmatched junction bases numbered 11, after V lost 4 bases and J lost 2 bases. This CDR3 contains 16 residues. The germline gives CDR1 SGHDT, CDR2 YYEEEE.

The chain employs TRBV11-3 and TRBJ1-2; 8 nucleotides align to TRBD1. The germline gives CDR1 SGHNT, CDR2 YENEEA. The length of the CDR3 is 13 residues. Trimming cost V 5 bases and J 4 bases; bases outside gene matches: 3. CDR3 in amino acids: CASSIQGGYGYTF. CDR3 bases: TGTGCCAGCAGCATACAGGGGGGCTATGGCTACACCTTC.

To note about this clone: The junction and the germline gene differ at one end; a read error may be behind it. The chain joins TRBV18 to TRBJ1-1; D is unresolved. Germline V gene data show CDR1 as KGHSH and CDR2 as LQKENI. CDR3 length equals 9 residues. For the CDR3, the DNA is TGTGCCAGCTCACCCCCCCCCATCTTT. Protein sequence: CASSPPPIF.

This clone was found a few times. The chain has TRBV2 and TRBJ1-5; weak D call: TRBD1 (6 bases). This CDR3 comprises 15 residues. Per germline, CDR1 SNHLY and CDR2 FYNNEI. V was pared by 3 bases and J by 6 bases, with 15 bases between. In DNA form, the CDR3 reads TGTGCCAGCAGTGATCGCGGGGGGCCGGGTCAGCCCCAGCATTTT. This gives the protein CASSDRGGPGQPQHF.

The chain links TRBV19 to TRBJ2-3; TRBD2 agrees at 8 bases. Trimming cost V 11 bases and J 6 bases; bases outside gene matches: 7. This CDR3 region has 12 residues. Germline CDR1 and CDR2: LNHDA and SQIVND (reference sequence). The CDR3 DNA is TGTGCCGTCAGCGGGAGTAAGGATACGCAGTATTTT. Encoded protein: CAVSGSKDTQYF. Using reference TRBV19 and TRBJ2-3 for the parts outside the CDR3, the full variable domain is DGGITQSPKYLFRKEGQNVTLSCEQNLNHDAMYWYRQDPGQGLRLIYYSQIVNDFQKGDIAEGYSVSREKKESFPLTVTSAQKNPTAFYLCAVSGSKDTQYFGPGTRLTVL.

The chain couples TRBV13 to TRBJ2-3; 13 nucleotides align to TRBD2. V lost 4 bases, J lost 7 bases, and 8 bases stayed unmatched. The CDR3 has 16 residues. In germline, CDR1 is PRHDT, CDR2 FYEKMQ (reference sequence). CDR3 nucleotides: TGTGCCAGCAGCTCAGGACTAGCGGGAGTATTTTATACGCAGTATTTT. Its translation is CASSSGLAGVFYTQYF.

This rearrangement joins TRBV15 to TRBJ1-2, with 8 bases matching TRBD1. Losses at the gene ends were 4 bases for V and 3 bases for J; bases not matched to a gene: 7. The CDR3 has 15 residues. Germline V gene data show CDR1 as LNHNV and CDR2 as YYDKDF (reference sequence). The CDR3 protein is CATSTGDRMDYGYTF. For the CDR3, the DNA is TGTGCCACCAGCACAGGGGACAGGATGGACTATGGCTACACCTTC.

This clone has a single count. The gene calls are TRBV5-4 and TRBJ2-2; 9 bases fit TRBD2. Trimming removed 1 base from V and 5 bases from J; junction bases left unmatched: 6. CDR1 and CDR2 (germline): SGHNT, YYREEE (reference sequence). The CDR3 sequence is 16 residues long. CDR3 DNA: TGTGCCAGCAGCTTGTCGCCTAGCGGGGTAACCGGGGAGCTGTTTTTT. Protein product: CASSLSPSGVTGELFF.